This is a list of T cell receptor beta chains from one sample in a study of blood T cell repertoires in COVID-19. Clones were read by immunoSEQ multiplex PCR, and TCRdb kept only the in-frame ones, dropping some. The sample comprises some 380,000 clones, 90% of which are singletons, and roughly 6.8% rests with the top ten. What was sequenced was peripheral blood. The receptors were gathered from a young man with active or convalescent COVID-19. Each CDR3 is given with its conserved first and last residue. Each record gives: J gene, CDR3 length, V gene, CDR3 protein.

>TRBJ2-5|15|TRBV9
CASSVYTGGRETQYF
>TRBJ2-4|13|TRBV12-3/TRBV12-4
CASRLIQGSIQYF
>TRBJ2-7|14|TRBV7-2
CASSFMRHLREQYF
>TRBJ2-4|14|TRBV5-1
CASSPRTGEAIQYF
>TRBJ1-3|13|TRBV7-9
CAAITQGTDTIYF
>TRBJ1-1|15|TRBV4-1
CASSQDGTGGDSVFF
>TRBJ2-7|13|TRBV27
CASSARLSYEQYF
>TRBJ2-2|12|TRBV28
CAWAANTGELFF
>TRBJ2-7|14|TRBV18
CASSPASRGYEQYF
>TRBJ2-7|17|TRBV1
CTSSQGGDTSGSYEQYF
>TRBJ1-4|15|TRBV7-9
CASSFKGQGGEKLFF
>TRBJ1-3|15|TRBV5-8
CASSLGSRAGNTIYF
>TRBJ1-1|15|TRBV12-5
CASGLARTGFTEAFF
>TRBJ1-2|15|TRBV27
CASRMRGNTNYGYTF
>TRBJ1-2|12|TRBV6-6
CASTGGNYGYTF
>TRBJ1-5|13|TRBV6-5
CATHTGGNQPQHF
>TRBJ1-2|14|TRBV7-9
CASSEVTLNYGYTF
>TRBJ2-7|13|TRBV28
CASSLGRTYEQYF
>TRBJ2-2|16|TRBV11-3
CASSPGTVSNTGELFF
>TRBJ2-7|13|TRBV6-2/TRBV6-3
CASSFQQGYEQYF
>TRBJ1-5|14|TRBV10-3
CAISEGYSNQPQHF
>TRBJ2-2|15|TRBV5-1
CASSLVGQPPGELFF